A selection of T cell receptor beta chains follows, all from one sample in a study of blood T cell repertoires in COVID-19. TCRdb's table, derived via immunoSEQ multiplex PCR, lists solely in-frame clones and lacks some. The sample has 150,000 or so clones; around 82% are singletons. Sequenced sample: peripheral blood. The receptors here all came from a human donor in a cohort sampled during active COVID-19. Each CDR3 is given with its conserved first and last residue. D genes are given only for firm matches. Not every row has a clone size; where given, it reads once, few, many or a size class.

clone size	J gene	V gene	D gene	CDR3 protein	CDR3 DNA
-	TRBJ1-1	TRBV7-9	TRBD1	CASSYTGDPNTEAFF	TGTGCCAGCAGCTACACAGGGGATCCGAACACTGAAGCTTTCTTT
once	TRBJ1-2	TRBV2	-	CASTAESYGGYTF	TGTGCCAGCACGGCGGAATCCTATGGAGGCTACACCTTC
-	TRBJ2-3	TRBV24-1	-	CATGRADTDTQYF	TGTGCCACCGGCAGGGCTGACACAGATACGCAGTATTTT
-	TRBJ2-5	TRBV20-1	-	CSASVRRAKETQYF	TGCAGTGCTAGTGTTAGGCGGGCAAAAGAGACCCAGTACTTC
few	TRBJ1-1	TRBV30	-	CAWSRGSAEAFF	TGTGCCTGGAGTCGGGGATCGGCTGAAGCTTTCTTT
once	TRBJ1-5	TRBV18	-	CASSPAGDRANQPQHF	TGTGCCAGCTCACCAGCAGGGGATCGTGCCAATCAGCCCCAGCATTTT
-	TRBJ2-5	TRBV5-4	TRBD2	CASSLGFRGGLETQYF	TGTGCCAGCAGCTTGGGTTTCCGGGGGGGCTTGGAGACCCAGTACTTC
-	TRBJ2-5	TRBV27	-	CASSRPGGGEAQYF	TGTGCCAGCAGTAGACCGGGAGGGGGCGAGGCCCAGTACTTC
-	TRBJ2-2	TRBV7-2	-	CASSLRAGENGELFF	TGTGCCAGCAGCTTAAGGGCAGGGGAGAACGGGGAGCTGTTTTTT
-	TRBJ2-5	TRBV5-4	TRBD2	CASSFTSGSQETQYF	TGTGCCAGCAGCTTTACTAGCGGGAGCCAAGAGACCCAGTACTTC
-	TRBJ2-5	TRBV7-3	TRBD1	CARCSDREIQETQYF	TGTGCCCGTTGCTCCGACAGGGAAATCCAAGAGACCCAGTACTTC
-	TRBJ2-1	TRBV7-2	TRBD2	CASSRGLAGGELF	TGTGCCAGCAGCAGGGGACTAGCGGGGGGGGAGCTCTTC
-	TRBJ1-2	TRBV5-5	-	CASSLRGLYGYTF	TGTGCCAGCAGCTTGAGAGGGTTATATGGCTACACCTTC
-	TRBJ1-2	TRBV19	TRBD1	CASTDQRTGSNYGYTF	TGTGCCAGTACCGACCAAAGGACAGGTTCTAACTATGGCTACACCTTC
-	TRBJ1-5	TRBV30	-	CAWSGTYSNQPQHF	TGTGCCTGGAGTGGCACCTATAGCAATCAGCCCCAGCATTTT
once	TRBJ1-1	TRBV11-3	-	CASSFSRAVTEAFF	TGTGCCAGCAGCTTTAGCAGGGCGGTTACTGAAGCTTTCTTT
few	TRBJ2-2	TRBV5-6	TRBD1	CASSLSGTGNTGELFF	TGTGCCAGCAGCTTATCCGGGACAGGGAATACCGGGGAGCTGTTTTTT
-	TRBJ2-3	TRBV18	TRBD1	CASSPGQGFTDTQYF	TGTGCCAGCTCACCGGGACAGGGCTTTACAGATACGCAGTATTTT
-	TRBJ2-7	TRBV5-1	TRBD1	CASSAGDRGYEQYF	TGCGCCAGCAGCGCGGGGGACAGGGGCTACGAGCAGTACTTC
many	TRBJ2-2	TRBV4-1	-	CASSQVVTTSGGELFF	TGCGCCAGCAGCCAAGTTGTGACTACCTCGGGCGGGGAGCTGTTTTTT
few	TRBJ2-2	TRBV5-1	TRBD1	CASSLGTGGPTGELFF	TGCGCCAGCAGCTTGGGGACAGGGGGCCCAACCGGGGAGCTGTTTTTT
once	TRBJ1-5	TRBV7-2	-	CASSAWGDQPQHF	TGTGCCAGCAGCGCCTGGGGGGATCAGCCCCAGCATTTT
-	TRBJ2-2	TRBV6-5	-	CASRNWGDTGELFF	TGTGCCAGCAGGAATTGGGGGGACACCGGGGAGCTGTTTTTT
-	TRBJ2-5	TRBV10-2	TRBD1	CASRPTGGAGETQYF	TGCGCCAGCAGACCTACAGGGGGCGCGGGAGAGACCCAGTACTTC
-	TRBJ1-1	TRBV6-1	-	CASSEQGPEAFF	TGTGCCAGCAGTGAACAGGGTCCTGAAGCTTTCTTT
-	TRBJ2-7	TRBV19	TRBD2	CASSQGGGSNEQYF	TGTGCCAGTAGTCAGGGCGGGGGAAGTAACGAGCAGTACTTC
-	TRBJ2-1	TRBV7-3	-	CASSLTGTSYNEQFF	TGTGCCAGCAGCTTAACAGGGACTTCCTACAATGAGCAGTTCTTC
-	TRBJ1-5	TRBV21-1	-	CASSTRQPQHF	TGTGCCAGCAGCACCCGTCAGCCCCAGCATTTT
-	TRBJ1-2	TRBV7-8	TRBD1	CASSSSGGKSYTF	TGTGCCAGCAGCTCTTCAGGGGGGAAGAGCTACACCTTC
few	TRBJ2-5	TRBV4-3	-	CASSQSLPGTLQQETQYF	TGCGCCAGCAGCCAATCCCTCCCCGGGACACTCCAACAAGAGACCCAGTACTTC
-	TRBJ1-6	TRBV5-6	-	CASSSGRRNSPLHF	TGTGCCAGCAGCTCGGGAAGACGGAATTCACCCCTCCACTTT
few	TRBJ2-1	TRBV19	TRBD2	CASSRTSGGFYNEQFF	TGTGCCAGTAGTAGGACTAGCGGGGGGTTTTACAATGAGCAGTTCTTC
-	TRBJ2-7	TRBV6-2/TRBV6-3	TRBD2	CASSYSTRSSGEQYF	TGTGCCAGCAGTTACTCGACGAGGTCTAGCGGCGAGCAGTACTTC
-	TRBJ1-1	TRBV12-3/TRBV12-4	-	CASSLIVNTEAFF	TGTGCCAGCAGTTTAATAGTCAACACTGAAGCTTTCTTT
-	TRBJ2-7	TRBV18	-	CASSPSSEGRQYF	TGTGCCAGCTCACCCTCGTCGGAAGGGAGGCAGTACTTC
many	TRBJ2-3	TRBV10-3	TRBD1	CAISGGRGQGTDTQYF	TGTGCCATCAGTGGCGGCAGGGGGCAGGGTACAGATACGCAGTATTTT
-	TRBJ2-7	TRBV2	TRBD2	CASRAGLGLDEQYF	TGTGCCAGCAGAGCGGGACTAGGACTTGACGAGCAGTACTTC
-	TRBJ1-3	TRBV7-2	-	CASSNSGNTIYF	TGTGCCAGCAGCAATTCAGGAAACACCATATATTTT
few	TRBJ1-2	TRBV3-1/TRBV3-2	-	CASSRGTGRGYTF	TGTGCCAGCAGCCGAGGGACTGGCCGTGGCTACACCTTC
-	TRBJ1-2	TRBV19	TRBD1	CASSITTGVVDGYTF	TGTGCCAGTAGTATAACTACAGGGGTGGTTGATGGCTACACCTTC
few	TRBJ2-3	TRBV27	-	CASSPTLDPGADTQYF	TGTGCCAGCAGTCCCACCTTGGACCCAGGGGCGGATACGCAGTATTTT
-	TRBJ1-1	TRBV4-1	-	CASSQDGSGSLGLNTEAFF	TGCGCCAGCAGCCAAGATGGAAGCGGATCTCTTGGGCTGAACACTGAAGCTTTCTTT
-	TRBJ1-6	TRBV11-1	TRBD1	CASSFHRGNNSPLHF	TGTGCCAGCAGCTTCCACAGGGGGAATAATTCACCCCTCCACTTT
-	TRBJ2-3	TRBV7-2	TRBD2	CASSRRTSVDTQYF	TGTGCCAGCAGCCGCCGGACTAGCGTAGATACGCAGTATTTT
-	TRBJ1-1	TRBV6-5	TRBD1	CASSYGRGLEAFF	TGTGCCAGCAGTTACGGTAGGGGGCTAGAAGCTTTCTTT
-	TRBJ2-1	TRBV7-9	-	CASSLEPSGGYNEQFF	TGTGCCAGCAGCTTAGAGCCTTCAGGCGGGTACAATGAGCAGTTCTTC
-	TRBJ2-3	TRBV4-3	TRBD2	CASSQVQAGGLNTQYF	TGCGCCAGCAGCCAAGTTCAAGCGGGAGGGCTGAATACGCAGTATTTT
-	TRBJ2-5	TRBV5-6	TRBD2	CASSFGAGGVETQYF	TGTGCCAGCAGCTTTGGAGCGGGGGGTGTTGAGACCCAGTACTTC
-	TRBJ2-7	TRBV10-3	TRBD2	CAISESKRGTYEQYF	TGTGCCATCAGTGAGTCTAAGCGGGGGACCTACGAGCAGTACTTC
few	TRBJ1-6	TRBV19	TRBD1	CASSEGQGISPLHF	TGTGCCAGTAGTGAAGGACAGGGGATCTCACCCCTCCACTTT
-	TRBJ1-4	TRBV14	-	CASSQQGKLRKLFF	TGTGCCAGCAGCCAACAGGGGAAGTTAAGAAAACTGTTTTTT
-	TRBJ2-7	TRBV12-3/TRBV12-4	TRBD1	CASAGGSYEQYF	TGTGCCAGCGCAGGGGGCTCCTACGAGCAGTACTTC
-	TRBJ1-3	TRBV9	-	CASSVAPRVDTIYF	TGTGCCAGCAGCGTAGCTCCCCGAGTTGACACCATATATTTT
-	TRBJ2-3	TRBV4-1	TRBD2	CASSPERGRAHTDTQYF	TGCGCCAGCAGCCCGGAGCGCGGGAGGGCCCACACAGATACGCAGTATTTT
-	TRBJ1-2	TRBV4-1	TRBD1	CASSQGSAGGVDGYTF	TGCGCCAGCAGCCAAGGATCGGCAGGGGGTGTGGATGGCTACACCTTC
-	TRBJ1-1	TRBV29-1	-	CSGQVYTEAFF	TGCAGCGGACAGGTATACACTGAAGCTTTCTTT
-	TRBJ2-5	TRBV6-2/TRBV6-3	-	CASSYAQYQETQYF	TGTGCCAGCAGTTACGCACAGTACCAAGAGACCCAGTACTTC
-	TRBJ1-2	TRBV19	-	CASSIRGGYTF	TGTGCCAGTAGTATCAGGGGAGGCTACACCTTC
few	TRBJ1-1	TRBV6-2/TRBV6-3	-	CASSYSARQPNTEAFF	TGTGCCAGCAGTTACTCAGCGCGGCAGCCGAACACTGAAGCTTTCTTT